The 10 T cell receptor beta chains below were found in one sample sequenced in a study of PD-1 blockade in classical Hodgkin lymphoma. Documented time point: cycle 4 day 1 (C4D1), after less than 7 weeks of nivolumab. Every single patient, without exception, relapsed after autologous stem cell transplantation, and brentuximab vedotin exposure varied. Profiling relied on immunoSEQ multiplex PCR, and the TCRdb table lists in-frame clones only, not all of them. Counted here are around 90,000 clones, just under 80% occurring once; the ten biggest clones make up roughly 10%. This sample comprised peripheral blood mononuclear cells (PBMCs), obtained before the fourth cycle of nivolumab. Receptors were obtained from a human donor with classical Hodgkin lymphoma.

This clone was detected a few times. V usage is TRBV29-1 and J usage is TRBJ2-1; TRBD2 agrees at 12 bases. Unmatched junction bases numbered 16, after V lost 3 bases and J lost 4 bases. The germline gives CDR1 SQVTM, CDR2 ANQGSEA. The CDR3 extends over 19 amino acids. The CDR3 region has the DNA TGCAGCGTTGAGGCTAGCGGGAGGGACCCAGGTGGGGTTTACAATGAGCAGTTCTTC. This gives the protein CSVEASGRDPGGVYNEQFF.

The chain uses TRBV13 and TRBJ2-7; D call uncertain. V was cut by 0 bases and J by 2 bases, with 5 bases left in between. Germline assignment: CDR1 PRHDT and CDR2 FYEKMQ (reference sequence). This CDR3 has 13 amino acids. CDR3 in amino acids: CASSLGKAYEQYF. Here the CDR3 DNA reads TGTGCCAGCAGCTTAGGAAAGGCCTACGAGCAGTACTTC.

This clone was picked up a small number of times. This sequence joins TRBV6-1 and TRBJ1-4, with D tentatively TRBD1 (5 bases). Trimming took off 7 bases at V and 8 bases at J, with 14 bases between the two ends. The length of the CDR3 is 13 residues. The germline CDR1 and CDR2 sequences are MNHNS and SASEGT. The CDR3 region is CASIGGGEEKLFF. The CDR3 DNA follows: TGTGCCAGCATTGGGGGGGGTGAGGAAAAACTGTTTTTT.

The gene calls are TRBV5-6 and TRBJ1-2; possible D gene TRBD1, 6 bases. Trimming cost V 3 bases and J 4 bases, with 10 bases left between them. This CDR3 region has 13 residues. Germline-derived CDR1 and CDR2 are SGHDT and YYEEEE. CDR3 protein: CASSSGQFYGYTF. CDR3 sequence (DNA): TGTGCCAGCAGCTCCGGACAGTTCTATGGCTACACCTTC.

Only a few counts were recorded for this clone. J is TRBJ2-2 and V is TRBV6-6; weak D call: TRBD1 (5 bases). This CDR3 has 15 amino acids. Germline CDR1 reads MNHNY; CDR2 reads SVGAGI (reference sequence). V lost 2 bases, J lost 7 bases, and 14 bases lay in between. CDR3 nucleotide sequence: TGTGCCAGCAGTTACGGCCAGGGCTTCGGCGGGGAGCTGTTTTTT. Translating it yields CASSYGQGFGGELFF.

This clone was counted at least ten times. The chain links TRBV6-5 to TRBJ2-7; D ambiguous. The V gene's germline CDR1 is MNHEY and CDR2 SVGAGI. The CDR3 has 13 amino acids. Trimming took 2 bases from V and 2 from J, leaving 7 bases between them. The CDR3 here is CASSYGKAYEQYF. In DNA, the CDR3 is TGTGCCAGCAGTTACGGGAAGGCCTACGAGCAGTACTTC.

The chain has TRBV10-3 and TRBJ1-2; D uncertain. V lost 4 bases to trimming and J lost 7 bases, with 13 bases between them. The CDR3 totals 13 residues. Germline V CDR1 and CDR2: ENHRY, SYGVKD. The CDR3 spells CAISGDDLFGYTF. As DNA, the CDR3 is TGTGCCATCAGTGGAGATGACCTGTTTGGCTACACCTTC.

This chain joins TRBV7-6 and TRBJ2-7; TRBD1 is a possible D gene (6 bases). The ends were cut back, 3 bases at V and 1 base at J, with 10 bases in the middle. CDR1 is SGHVS, CDR2 FNYEAQ, per germline. This CDR3 is 14 amino acids long. The CDR3, as DNA: TGTGCCAGCAGCTTTGGTACAGGGTCCTACGAGCAGTACTTC. Translation gives CASSFGTGSYEQYF.

The genes are TRBV9 and TRBJ2-5; TRBD1 agrees at 8 bases. The CDR3 consists of 18 residues. Trimming took 0 bases from V and 1 from J; bases not matched to a gene: 11. Germline V gives CDR1 SGDLS, CDR2 YYNGEE. CDR3 DNA sequence: TGTGCCAGCAGCGTAGGACCCGGACAGGGCAGGATCCAAGAGACCCAGTACTTC. This gives the protein CASSVGPGQGRIQETQYF.

The chain is built from TRBV28 and TRBJ2-7; 7 bases are shared with TRBD1. The CDR3 loop spans 14 amino acids. V shed 7 bases, J shed 3 bases, and the junction held 9 bases outside the gene matches. CDR1 and CDR2 (germline): MDHEN, SYDVKM. The CDR3 spells CASTSPDRDYEQYF. Here the CDR3 DNA reads TGTGCCAGCACTTCCCCAGACAGGGACTACGAGCAGTACTTC.